The present T cell receptor (beta chain) was sequenced within a study of CD8+ T cells in alopecia areata. Study in general: Twice a day, 5 to 10 mg of oral tofacitinib was administered to treated patients. General observations from the study: In lesional scalp, particularly from alopecia totalis/universalis, clonality was higher than in normal scalp.

Treatment defined: oral pan-JAK inhibitor, 5-10 mg twice daily. Peripheral blood, together with lesional scalp punch biopsies, was collected from alopecia areata patients. Following RNA extraction, reverse transcription yielded cDNA that acted as the sequencing template. The protocol was immunoSEQ multiplex PCR, while the TCRdb copy is restricted to in-frame clones and leaves out a portion. The sample contains 110,000 or so clones, around three fifths of which appear only once. Germline CDR1 and CDR2: SGHDT and YYEEEE. CDR3 length: 14 residues. With 4 bases removed from V and 6 bases from J, the gap between germline ends came to 14 bases. Note on this clone: Its antigen is undetermined.

The J gene is TRBJ1-5, the V gene TRBV5-6, with D possibly matching TRBD1 (6 bases). The clonotype was recovered from a human donor with alopecia areata. This sample comprised CD4+ T cells sorted from blood, obtained at week 24, from a patient treated with tofacitinib. The CDR3 DNA reads as TGTGCCAGCAGCCCTCGGGGGGCCGGTCAGCCCCAGCATTTT. As protein: CASSPRGAGQPQHF.